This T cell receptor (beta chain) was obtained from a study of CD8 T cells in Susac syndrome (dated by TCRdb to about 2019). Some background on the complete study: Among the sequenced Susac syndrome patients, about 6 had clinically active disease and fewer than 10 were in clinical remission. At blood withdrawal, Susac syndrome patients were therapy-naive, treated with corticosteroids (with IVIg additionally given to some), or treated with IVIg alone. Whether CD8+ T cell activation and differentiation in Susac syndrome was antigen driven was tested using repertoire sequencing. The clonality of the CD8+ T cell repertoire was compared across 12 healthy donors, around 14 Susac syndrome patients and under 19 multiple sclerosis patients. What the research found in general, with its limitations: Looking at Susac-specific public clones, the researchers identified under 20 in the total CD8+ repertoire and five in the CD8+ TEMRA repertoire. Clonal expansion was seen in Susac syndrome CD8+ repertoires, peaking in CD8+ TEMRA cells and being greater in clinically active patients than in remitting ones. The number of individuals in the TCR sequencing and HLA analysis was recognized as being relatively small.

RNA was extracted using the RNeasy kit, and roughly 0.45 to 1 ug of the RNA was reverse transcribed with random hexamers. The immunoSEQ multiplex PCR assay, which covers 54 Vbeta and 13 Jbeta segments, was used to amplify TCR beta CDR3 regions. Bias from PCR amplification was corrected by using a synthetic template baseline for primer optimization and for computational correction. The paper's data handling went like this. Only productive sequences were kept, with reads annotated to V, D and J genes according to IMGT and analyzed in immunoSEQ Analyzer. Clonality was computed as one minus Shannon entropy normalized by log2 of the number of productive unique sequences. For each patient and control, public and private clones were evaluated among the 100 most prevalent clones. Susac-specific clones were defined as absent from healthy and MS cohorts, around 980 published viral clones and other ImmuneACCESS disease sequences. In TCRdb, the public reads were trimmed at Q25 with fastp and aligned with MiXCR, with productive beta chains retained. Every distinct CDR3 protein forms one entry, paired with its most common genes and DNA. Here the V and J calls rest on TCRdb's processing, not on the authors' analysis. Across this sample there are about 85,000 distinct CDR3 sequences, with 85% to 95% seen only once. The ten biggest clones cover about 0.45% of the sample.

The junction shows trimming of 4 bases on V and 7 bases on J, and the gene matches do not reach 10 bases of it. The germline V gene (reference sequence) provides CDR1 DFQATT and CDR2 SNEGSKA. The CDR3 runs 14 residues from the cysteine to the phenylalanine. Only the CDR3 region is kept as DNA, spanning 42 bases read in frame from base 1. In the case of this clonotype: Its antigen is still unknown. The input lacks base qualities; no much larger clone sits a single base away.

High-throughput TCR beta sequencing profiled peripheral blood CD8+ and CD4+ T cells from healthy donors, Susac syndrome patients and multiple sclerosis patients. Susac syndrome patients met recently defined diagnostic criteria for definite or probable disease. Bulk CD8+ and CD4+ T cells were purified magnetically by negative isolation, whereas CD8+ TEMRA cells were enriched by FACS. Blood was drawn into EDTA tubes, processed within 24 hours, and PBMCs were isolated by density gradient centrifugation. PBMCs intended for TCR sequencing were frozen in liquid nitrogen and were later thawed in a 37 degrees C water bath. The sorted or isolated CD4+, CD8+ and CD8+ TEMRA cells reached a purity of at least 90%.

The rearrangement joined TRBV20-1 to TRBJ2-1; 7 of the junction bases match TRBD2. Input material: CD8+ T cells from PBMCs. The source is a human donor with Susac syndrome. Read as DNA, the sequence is TGCAGTGCTACGCCCTGGCGGGAGAAAAATGAGCAGTTCTTC. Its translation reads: CSATPWREKNEQFF.